Sequencing of this T cell receptor beta chain was carried out in a study of T cell responses to AZD1222 COVID-19 vaccine. The study, taken as a whole, reports: Among those given AZD1222, only five or six were seropositive at baseline. Unmutated regions of variants are reportedly targeted by nearly half of spike-specific TCRs. White British ancestry dominated among donors, who included more females, and clonal diversity was possibly underestimated.

V lost 7 bases and J lost 7, with 17 bases in between. This CDR3 region has 13 residues. Produced via immunoSEQ multiplex PCR; TCRdb's table is partial and in-frame only. The table includes 100,000 to 150,000 clones, more than 90% detected once. With regard to this clone: Its matching antigen is unknown.

The clonotype originates from an adult who received the AZD1222 COVID-19 vaccine. V usage is TRBV12-3 or TRBV12-4 and J usage is TRBJ2-7; perhaps TRBD1 as D (6 bases). This sample comprised peripheral blood, obtained 28 days after the second AZD1222 dose. CDR3: CASNEDSLEEQYF. The CDR3 DNA follows: TGTGCCAGCAATGAGGACAGTCTTGAAGAGCAGTACTTC.